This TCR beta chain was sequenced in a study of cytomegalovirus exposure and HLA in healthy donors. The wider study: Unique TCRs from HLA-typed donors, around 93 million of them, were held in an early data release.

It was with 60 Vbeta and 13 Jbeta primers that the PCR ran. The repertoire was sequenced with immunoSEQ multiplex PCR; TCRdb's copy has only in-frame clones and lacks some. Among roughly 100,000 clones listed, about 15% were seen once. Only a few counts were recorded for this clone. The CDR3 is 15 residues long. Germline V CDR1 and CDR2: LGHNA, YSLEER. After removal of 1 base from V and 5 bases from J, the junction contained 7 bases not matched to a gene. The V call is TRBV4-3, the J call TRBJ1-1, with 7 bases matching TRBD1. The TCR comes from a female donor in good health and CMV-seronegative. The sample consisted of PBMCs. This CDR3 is CASSQVRGRGTEAFF. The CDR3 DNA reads TGCGCCAGCAGCCAAGTACGAGGCAGGGGGACTGAAGCTTTCTTT.